One and the same sample provided the 6 T cell receptor beta chains below, sequenced in a study of CD8+ T cells in alopecia areata. Extracted from the samples, RNA was reverse transcribed into cDNA to serve as the sequencing template. Profiled with immunoSEQ multiplex PCR; TCRdb holds only in-frame clones, not every one. The table records more than 90,000 clones, 35% to 40% of them present only once. The specimen sequenced was CD4+ T cells sorted from blood. The receptors stem from a human donor with alopecia areata.

This clone was picked up a small number of times. The chain employs TRBV5-1 and TRBJ2-3; D remains unclear. Trimming removed 5 bases at V and 5 bases at J, with 12 bases between. The CDR3 has 13 amino acids. The germline V gene encodes CDR1 SGHRS and CDR2 YFSETQ. The CDR3 nucleotides are TGCGCCAGCAGGTCGCGCGTGGAAGATACGCAGTATTTT. This sequence encodes CASRSRVEDTQYF.

The chain combines TRBV5-1 with TRBJ2-1; 7 bases are shared with TRBD1. The V and J ends lost 6 bases and 0 bases, in that order; junction bases with no gene match: 6. The length of the CDR3 is 15 residues. The germline V gene encodes CDR1 SGHRS and CDR2 YFSETQ. CDR3 sequence: CASTEGASSYNEQFF. The CDR3 coding sequence is TGCGCCAGCACCGAGGGGGCGTCCTCCTACAATGAGCAGTTCTTC.

This clone was found a few times. The chain carries TRBV29-1 and TRBJ2-3; possible D gene TRBD2, 6 bases. The germline V gene has CDR1 SQVTM and CDR2 ANQGSEA. The CDR3 runs 15 residues. V was pared by 5 bases and J by 4 bases, with 19 bases between. CDR3 bases: TGCAGCGTTCGGGGAGGTGGCCGAGGGGCAGATACGCAGTATTTT. Its protein is CSVRGGGRGADTQYF.

V and J are TRBV6-6 and TRBJ1-1; D remains unclear. Germline V gene lookup returns CDR1 MNHNY and CDR2 SVGAGI (reference sequence). Trimming removed 6 bases at V and 11 bases at J, with 19 bases between. The CDR3 contains 13 residues. The CDR3 nucleotides read TGTGCCAGCAGCCCGGCCGTTGCGTTGTACGCTTTCTTT. It codes for CASSPAVALYAFF.

In this sample, this clone turned up once. V and J are TRBV5-1 and TRBJ2-6; D gene unclear. The CDR3 runs 15 residues. Between the trimmed V and J ends, which lost 4 bases and 0 bases, there was a span of 8 bases. Germline loops: CDR1 SGHRS, CDR2 YFSETQ. The CDR3: CASSLTASGANVLTF. In nucleotides, the CDR3 is TGCGCCAGCAGCCTAACCGCCTCTGGGGCCAACGTCCTGACTTTC.

In regard to this clone: One base away lies a much larger clone, so this may be a sequencing read error. This sample also contains other DNA sequences that code for the same CDR3. The chain recombines TRBV7-9 with TRBJ2-5; the D is unclear. CDR3 size: 11 residues. Germline CDR1 is SEHNR and CDR2 is FQNEAQ (reference sequence). Trimming pared 5 bases from V and 2 bases from J, leaving 3 bases between. The CDR3 DNA is TGTGCCAGCAGCCAACAAGAGACCCAGTACTTC. As protein: CASSQQETQYF.